These 21 T cell receptor beta chains were sequenced from one sample in a study of blood T cell repertoires in COVID-19. Here immunoSEQ multiplex PCR was the method, and the copy in TCRdb shows in-frame clones only, minus some. The data show about 90,000 clones, more than 85% seen once. Source material: peripheral blood. The source is a human donor with active COVID-19. The donor label of this sample is uncertain.

This sequence joins TRBV25-1 and TRBJ2-3, with TRBD2 matching over 10 bases. The CDR3 has 17 amino acids. J was trimmed by 3 bases and V by 2 bases; bases with no gene match: 8. Germline values: CDR1 MGHDK, CDR2 SYGVNS. DNA for the CDR3: TGTGCCAGCAGTGAAGGACCAGCGGGGGGGCCGACAGATACGCAGTATTTT. Amino acids: CASSEGPAGGPTDTQYF.

The genes are TRBV27 and TRBJ2-3; 15 bases agree with TRBD2. The CDR3 contains 16 residues. Germline trimming cut 5 bases from V and 2 bases from J; bases unmatched to any gene: 2. Germline V lookup: CDR1 MNHEY, CDR2 SMNVEV (reference sequence). The CDR3 DNA is TGTGCCAGCAGTCGGACTAGCGGGGGGGTCACAGATACGCAGTATTTT. Amino acids: CASSRTSGGVTDTQYF.

The chain has TRBV27 and TRBJ1-5, with D tentatively TRBD1 (6 bases). Germline V gene data show CDR1 as MNHEY and CDR2 as SMNVEV (reference sequence). V was pared by 5 bases and J by 2 bases, with 16 bases between. The CDR3 spans 16 residues. CDR3 protein: CASSPLGGYGNQPQHF. The CDR3 DNA reads TGTGCCAGCAGTCCCTTAGGGGGTTATGGCAATCAGCCCCAGCATTTT.

The V and J genes are TRBV5-4 and TRBJ2-7; D gene uncertain. The CDR3 runs to 12 residues. V was shortened by 2 bases and J by 6 bases, with 9 bases between the two germline ends. Germline assignment: CDR1 SGHNT and CDR2 YYREEE (reference sequence). The CDR3 DNA follows: TGTGCCAGCAGCTTATTTACAACCGAGCAGTACTTC. Protein sequence: CASSLFTTEQYF.

The rearrangement links TRBV5-1 to TRBJ2-2; D might be TRBD1 (6 bases). This CDR3 region has 15 residues. In germline, CDR1 is SGHRS, CDR2 YFSETQ. Trimming removed 4 bases from V and 3 bases from J, with 13 bases in between. The CDR3 DNA reads as TGCGCCAGCAGCGTTACGACAGGCGACACCGGGGAGCTGTTTTTT. Its translation is CASSVTTGDTGELFF.

The chain uses TRBV13 and TRBJ2-2; 9 bases fit TRBD2. CDR3 length equals 16 residues. Losses at the gene ends were 5 bases for V and 6 bases for J; bases not matched to a gene: 10. Germline values: CDR1 PRHDT, CDR2 FYEKMQ (reference sequence). The CDR3 DNA is TGTGCCAGCAGCCCTGGGGCGGGGGGGCCCCCCGGGGAGCTGTTTTTT. Translation: CASSPGAGGPPGELFF.

The rearrangement uses TRBV19 and TRBJ1-1, with D possibly being TRBD1 (6 bases). V lost 8 bases, J lost 5 bases, and 18 bases lay in between. This CDR3 comprises 14 residues. CDR1 and CDR2 (germline): LNHDA, SQIVND (reference sequence). For the CDR3, the DNA is TGTGCCAGTTTCCAGGGGCCTCTCAATACTGAAGCTTTCTTT. It yields the protein CASFQGPLNTEAFF.

This clone was seen once. The rearrangement links TRBV18 to TRBJ1-5, with D possibly matching TRBD1 (5 bases). Germline V gene sequence: CDR1 KGHSH, CDR2 LQKENI. The CDR3 runs to 16 residues. V was cut by 6 bases and J by 0 bases, with 15 bases left in between. The DNA for the CDR3 is TGTGCCAGCTCGCCTGACAGACAATTTAGCAATCAGCCCCAGCATTTT. Amino acid sequence: CASSPDRQFSNQPQHF.

This clone was counted once. This chain joins TRBV9 and TRBJ2-5; tentative D call: TRBD1 (6 bases). The CDR3 is 16 residues long. Trimming left V 3 bases short and J 5 bases short, with 20 bases between. Per the germline V gene, CDR1 is SGDLS and CDR2 is YYNGEE. The CDR3 loop reads CASSGQRGKLGETQYF. CDR3 bases: TGTGCCAGCAGCGGACAGAGGGGGAAATTGGGGGAGACCCAGTACTTC.

This chain joins TRBV14 and TRBJ2-7; TRBD1 agrees at 9 bases. Germline V gene lookup returns CDR1 SGHDN and CDR2 FVKESK. The CDR3 is 14 residues long. V dropped 3 bases and J dropped 2; count of bases not matched to a gene: 2. The CDR3 loop is CASSHRTGAYEQYF. Written as DNA, the CDR3 is TGTGCCAGCAGCCATAGGACAGGGGCCTACGAGCAGTACTTC.

V is TRBV5-6 and J is TRBJ2-5; TRBD2 agrees at 13 bases. Germline V gene lookup returns CDR1 SGHDT and CDR2 YYEEEE. Trimming cost V 4 bases and J 2 bases; bases outside gene matches: 8. The CDR3 runs to 17 residues. This chain's CDR3 is CASSPRLAGGRQETQYF. CDR3 nucleotides: TGTGCCAGCAGCCCTCGACTAGCGGGGGGCCGACAAGAGACCCAGTACTTC.

J is TRBJ2-7 and V is TRBV3-1 (or the pseudogene TRBV3-2); D possibly corresponds to TRBD1 (6 bases). Looked up from germline, CDR1 is LGHDT and CDR2 is YNNKEL (reference sequence). The CDR3 is 14 amino acids. The V gene lost 4 bases and the J gene lost 9 bases, with 19 bases spanning the gap. CDR3 sequence reads: CASSLGQNTYRQYF. CDR3 DNA sequence: TGTGCCAGCAGCCTAGGACAGAATACCTATCGGCAGTACTTC.

This chain uses TRBV6-5 with TRBJ2-3; 8 bases align to TRBD2. The germline CDR1 and CDR2 sequences are MNHEY and SVGAGI. CDR3 length: 14 residues. V gave up 6 bases and J gave up 4 bases; unmatched junction bases: 6. This CDR3 reads CASRWTSSPDTQYF. The DNA for the CDR3 is TGTGCCAGCAGATGGACTAGCAGCCCAGATACGCAGTATTTT.

The V call is TRBV4-3, the J call TRBJ2-2; the D is unclear. The germline gives CDR1 LGHNA, CDR2 YSLEER. V was trimmed by 2 bases and J by 2 bases, leaving 3 bases between them. The CDR3 totals 13 residues. The CDR3 protein is CASSQYNTGELFF. CDR3 bases: TGCGCCAGCAGCCAATATAACACCGGGGAGCTGTTTTTT.

The chain carries TRBV5-1 and TRBJ2-7, with D possibly TRBD2 on 6 matching bases. Germline V CDR1 and CDR2: SGHRS, YFSETQ. Trimming removed 4 bases from V and 4 bases from J, with 12 bases in between. This CDR3 is built from 13 residues. The CDR3 nucleotides read TGCGCCAGCAGCCAACCGGGGGAGTACGAGCAGTACTTC. It yields the protein CASSQPGEYEQYF.

The chain uses TRBV5-1 and TRBJ1-3, with 7 bases identical to TRBD1. With 2 bases clipped from V and 0 bases from J, the junction kept 5 bases outside the gene matches. The germline V gene encodes CDR1 SGHRS and CDR2 YFSETQ. The CDR3 spans 16 residues. The CDR3 spells CASSFGDSRSGNTIYF. As DNA, the CDR3 is TGCGCCAGCAGCTTTGGGGACAGTCGCTCTGGAAACACCATATATTTT.

The V gene is TRBV5-6, the J gene TRBJ2-3; tentatively, D is TRBD1 (5 bases). CDR3 size: 16 residues. Germline V gene data show CDR1 as SGHDT and CDR2 as YYEEEE. With 0 bases removed from V and 3 bases from J, the gap between germline ends came to 14 bases. CDR3 sequence: CASSLAGLGETDTQYF. DNA for the CDR3: TGTGCCAGCAGCTTGGCCGGGCTAGGGGAAACAGATACGCAGTATTTT.

As for this clone: Different DNA sequences within this sample yield the same CDR3. The chain carries TRBV7-9 and TRBJ1-5, with 8 bases lining up with TRBD1. Trimming removed 1 base from V and 4 bases from J; junction bases left unmatched: 0. Germline CDR1 and CDR2: SEHNR and FQNEAQ (reference sequence). The CDR3 covers 14 residues. The CDR3 reads CASSLDRGNQPQHF. In nucleotides, the CDR3 is TGTGCCAGCAGCTTAGACAGGGGGAATCAGCCCCAGCATTTT.

The V and J genes are TRBV5-1 and TRBJ1-2; possibly TRBD1 for D (5 bases). Trimming stripped 3 bases from V and 3 bases from J, with 15 bases between. CDR1 is SGHRS, CDR2 YFSETQ, per germline. This CDR3 region has 15 residues. CDR3 bases: TGCGCCAGCAGCTGGGGGGAGGCACAGGACTATGGCTACACCTTC. Residues: CASSWGEAQDYGYTF.

V is TRBV5-1 and J is TRBJ2-3; 7 bases are shared with TRBD1. This CDR3 spans 17 amino acids. V shed 4 bases and J 0 bases; nucleotides not matched to a gene: 11. Germline CDR1 SGHRS, CDR2 YFSETQ. The chain's CDR3 is CASSGWGQRTSTDTQYF. In DNA form, the CDR3 reads TGCGCCAGCAGCGGGTGGGGACAGCGAACTAGCACAGATACGCAGTATTTT.

The chain carries TRBV18 and TRBJ2-3; weak D call: TRBD2 (5 bases). V was pared by 2 bases and J by 7 bases, with 10 bases between. The CDR3 totals 13 residues. CDR1 is KGHSH and CDR2 is LQKENI in the germline V gene. The chain's CDR3 is CASSPGGPYTQYF. In DNA form, the CDR3 reads TGTGCCAGCTCACCAGGCGGGCCCTATACGCAGTATTTT.